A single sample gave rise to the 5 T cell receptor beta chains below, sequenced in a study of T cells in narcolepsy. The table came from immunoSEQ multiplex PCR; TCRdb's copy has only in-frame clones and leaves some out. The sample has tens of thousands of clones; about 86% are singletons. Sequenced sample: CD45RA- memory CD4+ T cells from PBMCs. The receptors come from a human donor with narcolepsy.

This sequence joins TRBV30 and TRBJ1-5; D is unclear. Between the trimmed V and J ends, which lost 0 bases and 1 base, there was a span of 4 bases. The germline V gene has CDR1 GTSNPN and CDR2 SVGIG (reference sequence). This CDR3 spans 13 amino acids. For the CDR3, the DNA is TGTGCCTGGAGTGTACTAAGCAATCAGCCCCAGCATTTT. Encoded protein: CAWSVLSNQPQHF.

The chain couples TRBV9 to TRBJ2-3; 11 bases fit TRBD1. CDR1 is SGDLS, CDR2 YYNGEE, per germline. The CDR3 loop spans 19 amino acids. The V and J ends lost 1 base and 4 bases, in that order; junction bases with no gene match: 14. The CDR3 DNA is TGTGCCAGCAGCGTACACACCGGACAGGGGGCTACGAGGGCAGATACGCAGTATTTT. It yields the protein CASSVHTGQGATRADTQYF.

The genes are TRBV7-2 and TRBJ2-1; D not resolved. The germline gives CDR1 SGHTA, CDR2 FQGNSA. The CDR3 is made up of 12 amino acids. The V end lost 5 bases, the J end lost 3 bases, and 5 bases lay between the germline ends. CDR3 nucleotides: TGTGCCAGCAGCCCATACTACAATGAGCAGTTCTTC. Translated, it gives CASSPYYNEQFF.

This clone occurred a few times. CDR3 sequence: CASSDLFSREKLFF. CDR3 in DNA: TGTGCCAGCAGTGATTTGTTCTCGAGGGAAAAACTGTTTTTT. The rearrangement joins TRBV28 to TRBJ1-4; D ambiguous. The CDR3 spans 14 residues. The V gene's germline CDR1 is MDHEN and CDR2 SYDVKM. Trimming removed 5 bases at V and 8 bases at J, with 15 bases between.

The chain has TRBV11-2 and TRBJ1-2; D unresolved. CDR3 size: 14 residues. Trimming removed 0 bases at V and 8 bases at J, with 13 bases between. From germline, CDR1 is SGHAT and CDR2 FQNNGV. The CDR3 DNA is TGTGCCAGCAGCTTAGATACCGGGGTGAAGGGCTACACCTTC. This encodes CASSLDTGVKGYTF.